The 3 T cell receptor beta chains below all came from one sample that was sequenced in a study of T cells after posttransplantation cyclophosphamide. Treatment was busulfan-fludarabine conditioning, a marrow graft, and cyclophosphamide on days +3 and +4. The table came from immunoSEQ multiplex PCR; TCRdb's copy has only in-frame clones and leaves some out. The table lists fewer than 20,000 clones, roughly nine tenths of them singletons. Sequencing was performed on CD4+ T cells sorted from blood, taken after allogeneic stem cell transplant with posttransplant cyclophosphamide. All receptors derive from a male patient between 60 and 69 years old who received an allogeneic stem cell transplant from a related donor and was CMV-positive. Some T cells may be supplied by the graft donor.

The rearrangement joins TRBV6-6 to TRBJ2-5; TRBD2 matches 8 bases. V shed 7 bases and J 5 bases; nucleotides not matched to a gene: 9. The CDR3 has 14 amino acids. CDR1 is MNHNY and CDR2 is SVGAGI in the germline V gene (reference sequence). The CDR3: CASNSGAPRETQYF. CDR3 DNA: TGTGCCAGCAATAGCGGGGCACCCAGGGAGACCCAGTACTTC.

The chain recombines TRBV27 with TRBJ2-4; D gene uncertain. The CDR3 extends over 14 amino acids. Germline loops: CDR1 MNHEY, CDR2 SMNVEV (reference sequence). Trimming cost V 8 bases and J 13 bases, with 24 bases left between them. CDR3: CASSSPLRSAVQYF. CDR3 DNA: TGTGCCAGCTCCTCCCCCCTACGGAGCGCCGTCCAGTACTTC.

J is TRBJ2-7 and V is TRBV5-1; 9 bases are a match to TRBD2. V lost 4 bases, J lost 2 bases, and 7 bases stayed unmatched. Germline CDR1 SGHRS, CDR2 YFSETQ. The CDR3 sequence is 15 residues long. CDR3 protein: CASSQGGGVPYEQYF. CDR3 nucleotides: TGCGCCAGCAGCCAGGGCGGGGGGGTCCCCTACGAGCAGTACTTC.